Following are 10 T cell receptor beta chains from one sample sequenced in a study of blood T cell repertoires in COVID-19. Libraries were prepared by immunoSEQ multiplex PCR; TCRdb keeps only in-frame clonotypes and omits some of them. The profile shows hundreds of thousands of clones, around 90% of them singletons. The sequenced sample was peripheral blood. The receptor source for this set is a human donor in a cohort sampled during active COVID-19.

CDR3 in amino acids: CASSPTARGDTQYF. The DNA for the CDR3 is TGTGCCAGCAGCCCAACCGCCAGGGGAGATACGCAGTATTTT. The chain links TRBV6-6 to TRBJ2-3, with TRBD1 as a possible D gene (6 bases). The V end was cut by 6 bases, the J end by 5 bases, with 15 bases between. The CDR3 runs to 14 residues. Germline V gives CDR1 MNHNY, CDR2 SVGAGI (reference sequence).

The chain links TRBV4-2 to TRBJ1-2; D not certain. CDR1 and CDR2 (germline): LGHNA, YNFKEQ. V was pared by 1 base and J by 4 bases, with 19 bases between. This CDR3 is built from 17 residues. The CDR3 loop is CASSQVAITASGYGYTF. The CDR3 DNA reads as TGTGCCAGCAGCCAAGTTGCCATAACGGCATCGGGCTATGGCTACACCTTC.

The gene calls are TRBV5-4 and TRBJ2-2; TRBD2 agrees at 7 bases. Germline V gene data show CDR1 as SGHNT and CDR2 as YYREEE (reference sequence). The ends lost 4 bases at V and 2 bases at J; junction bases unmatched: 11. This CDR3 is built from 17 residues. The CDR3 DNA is TGTGCCAGCAGCCCCGAGGCGGGAGAAACTAACACCGGGGAGCTGTTTTTT. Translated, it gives CASSPEAGETNTGELFF.

CDR3: CATSGGPGQGDNEQFF. CDR3 nucleotides: TGTGCCACCAGTGGGGGTCCGGGACAGGGGGACAATGAGCAGTTCTTC. The rearrangement joins TRBV24-1 to TRBJ2-1; 11 nucleotides align to TRBD1. The CDR3 is 16 amino acids. Trimming cost V 5 bases and J 5 bases; bases outside gene matches: 7. From germline, CDR1 is KGHDR and CDR2 SFDVKD.

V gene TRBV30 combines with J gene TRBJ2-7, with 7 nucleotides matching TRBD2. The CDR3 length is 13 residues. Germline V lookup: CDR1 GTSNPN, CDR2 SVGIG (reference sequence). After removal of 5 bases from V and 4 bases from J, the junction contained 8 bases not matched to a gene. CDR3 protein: CAWGTSLAYEQYF. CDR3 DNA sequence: TGTGCCTGGGGGACCTCACTAGCGTACGAGCAGTACTTC.

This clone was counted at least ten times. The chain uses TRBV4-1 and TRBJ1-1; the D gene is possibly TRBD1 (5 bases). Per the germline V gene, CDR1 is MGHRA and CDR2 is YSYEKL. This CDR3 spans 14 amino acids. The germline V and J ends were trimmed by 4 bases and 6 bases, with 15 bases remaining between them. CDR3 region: CASSLSWAGPEAFF. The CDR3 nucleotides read TGCGCCAGCAGCCTCTCGTGGGCAGGGCCTGAAGCTTTCTTT.

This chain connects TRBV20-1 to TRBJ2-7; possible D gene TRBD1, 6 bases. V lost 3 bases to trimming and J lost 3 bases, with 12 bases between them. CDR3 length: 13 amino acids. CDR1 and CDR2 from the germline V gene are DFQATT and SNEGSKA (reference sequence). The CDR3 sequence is CSASGSRGYEQYF. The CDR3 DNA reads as TGCAGTGCTAGTGGATCCAGGGGCTACGAGCAGTACTTC.

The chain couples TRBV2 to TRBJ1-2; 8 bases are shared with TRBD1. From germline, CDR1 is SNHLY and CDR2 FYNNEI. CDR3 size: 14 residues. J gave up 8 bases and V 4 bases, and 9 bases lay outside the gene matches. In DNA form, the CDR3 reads TGTGCCAGCAGTGTTGAGACAGGGGTCGGGGGCTACACCTTC. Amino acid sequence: CASSVETGVGGYTF.

The CDR3 bases are TGTGCCAGCAGGGAGACAGGGGAGGAGACCCAGTACTTC. This sequence encodes CASRETGEETQYF. The gene calls are TRBV25-1 and TRBJ2-5; 8 nucleotides match TRBD1. V shed 6 bases and J 5 bases; nucleotides not matched to a gene: 5. This CDR3 region has 13 residues. The germline CDR1 and CDR2 sequences are MGHDK and SYGVNS.

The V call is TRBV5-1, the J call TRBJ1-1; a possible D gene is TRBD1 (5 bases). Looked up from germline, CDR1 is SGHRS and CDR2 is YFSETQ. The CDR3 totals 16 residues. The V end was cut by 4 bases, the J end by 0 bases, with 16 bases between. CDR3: CASSGKDTALNTEAFF. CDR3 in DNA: TGCGCCAGCAGCGGGAAGGACACCGCTCTGAACACTGAAGCTTTCTTT.